Listed here is a single TCR beta chain. This clone's antigen is unknown. The sample holds no much larger clone one base away, and base qualities are not on file. The data derive from a study of blood T cell repertoires in COVID-19 (dated by TCRdb to about 2020). Concerning the study at large: Samples from collaborators originated in the United States, Italy and Spain and spanned both the acute and convalescent phases of COVID-19. The prospective study material was composed of cDNA or gDNA derived from T cells, B-cell-depleted T cells, or PBMCs. Deeply sampled blood TCRbeta repertoires from subjects exposed to, actively infected with, or recovered from COVID-19 were included in the dataset. The repertoires were released in a freely available public database meant as a resource for research on the immune response to SARS-CoV-2. Samples came from the ongoing ImmuneRACE study (first 160 participants) plus 1,254 subjects from 6 global collaborators. The sample metadata nearly always contained a de-identified subject ID, COVID-19 status, age in years and sex. Where available, HLA class I and class II types were taken from metadata supplied by the sample provider and were not determined by assay-based typing. Paper-wide results and their limitations: Clinical and demographic metadata were provided uncurated, with the amount varying by source and participant.

Samples from volunteer blood donors who had recovered from COVID-19 were contributed by a second Seattle source. The collaborating institutions used their own protocols to collect whole blood in K2EDTA tubes. For TCRbeta analysis, collaborator samples were shipped as frozen whole blood, as isolated PBMCs, or as DNA extracted from either sample type. The immunoSEQ Assay, a bias-controlled multiplex PCR, was used to amplify TCRbeta CDR3 regions from genomic DNA. Processing in the source paper ran as follows. The number of nucleated cells in each sample was estimated from the amplification of reference gene primers within the assay. To quantify the absolute abundance of each unique TCRbeta CDR3 rearrangement, sequence reads were collapsed and filtered. Productive Simpson clonality was computed per sample as the square root of Simpson's diversity index over productive rearrangements. This immuneACCESS table, as held by TCRdb, lists in-frame sequences with V and J called but not all clones. Of the missing ones, under half trace to an unresolved V gene in checked studies; the others have no known cause. The V and J calls and the clone size are those of that table, but D and trimming were determined from the DNA. The sample table lists about 160,000 clones, approximately 80% of them with a count of one. Together, the top ten hold around 13% of the sample.

Deletion took 5 bases off V and 4 bases off J, with a span of 14 bases between the germline ends. From a lookup of the germline V gene, CDR1 and CDR2 are MNHEY and SVGAGI. Its CDR3 holds 14 amino acids, cysteine through phenylalanine. The DNA shown is the 42-base CDR3, in frame from base 1. The specimen sequenced was peripheral blood. The clonotype comes from a man between 65 and 79 years old who had recovered from COVID-19. Recombination joined TRBV6-5 with TRBJ1-2, with TRBD1 as a weak D call on 6 bases. DNA sequence: TGTGCCAGCAGTCCCTCGTTGGACAGCTATGGCTACACCTTC. This encodes CASSPSLDSYGYTF.